The 11 T cell receptor beta chains in this list originate from one sample, sequenced in a study of blood T cell repertoires in COVID-19. The protocol was immunoSEQ multiplex PCR, while the TCRdb copy is restricted to in-frame clones and leaves out a portion. The data contain about 230,000 clones, 80% to 90% of them seen just once; the ten biggest clones take up approximately 10%. The sequenced sample consisted of peripheral blood. The receptors were sampled from a man aged 50-59 years with COVID-19, enrolled during active disease.

The CDR3 spells CASSSITSGNTEAFF. The CDR3 coding sequence is TGTGCCAGCAGCTCCATCACCTCCGGGAACACTGAAGCTTTCTTT. The V gene is TRBV7-9, the J gene TRBJ1-1, with D unresolved. The CDR3 is made up of 15 amino acids. Trimming removed 4 bases at V and 1 base at J, with 13 bases between. In germline, CDR1 is SEHNR, CDR2 FQNEAQ (reference sequence).

Details on this clone: This CDR3 is also generated by other DNA sequences in the sample. The chain employs TRBV19 and TRBJ2-5; 10 nucleotides line up with TRBD1. Germline lookup yields CDR1 LNHDA and CDR2 SQIVND (reference sequence). After removal of 6 bases from V and 3 bases from J, the junction contained 1 base not matched to a gene. CDR3 size: 13 residues. This CDR3 reads CASRGTGEETQYF. The CDR3 region has the DNA TGTGCCAGTAGGGGGACAGGGGAAGAGACCCAGTACTTC.

This chain connects TRBV27 to TRBJ1-1; 8 nucleotides match TRBD1. There are 16 residues in the CDR3. CDR1 is MNHEY and CDR2 is SMNVEV in the germline V gene (reference sequence). The ends lost 5 bases at V and 2 bases at J; junction bases unmatched: 10. The CDR3 sequence is CASSGARGRDNTEAFF. The CDR3 DNA reads as TGTGCCAGCAGTGGAGCCAGGGGGCGGGATAACACTGAAGCTTTCTTT.

The chain joins TRBV28 to TRBJ1-2; tentatively, D is TRBD1 (5 bases). In germline, CDR1 is MDHEN, CDR2 SYDVKM. The CDR3 length is 14 residues. V shed 3 bases and J shed 4 bases, with 12 bases lying between them. CDR3 residues: CASSFGGGAYGYTF. CDR3 sequence (DNA): TGTGCCAGCAGTTTTGGGGGGGGAGCCTATGGCTACACCTTC.

J is TRBJ2-2 and V is TRBV7-3; tentative D call: TRBD2 (5 bases). This CDR3 is built from 13 residues. In germline, CDR1 is SGHTA, CDR2 FQGTGA. V lost 4 bases, J lost 8 bases, and 11 bases lay in between. The CDR3 loop is CASSSATGGELFF. In nucleotides, the CDR3 is TGTGCCAGCAGCTCCGCTACGGGGGGGGAGCTGTTTTTT.

V and J are TRBV6-6 and TRBJ1-6; 7 bases are shared with TRBD1. The V gene end was trimmed by 2 bases and the J gene end by 4 bases; junction bases not matched to a gene: 2. The CDR3 sequence is 15 residues long. Germline CDR1 and CDR2: MNHNY and SVGAGI (reference sequence). CDR3 DNA: TGTGCCAGCAGTTACATACAGGGGTATAATTCACCCCTCCACTTT. Amino acids: CASSYIQGYNSPLHF.

The V and J genes are TRBV3-1 (or the pseudogene TRBV3-2) and TRBJ1-2, with no clear D. The ends were cut back, 0 bases at V and 1 base at J, with 9 bases in the middle. The CDR3 has 15 residues. Germline V gene lookup returns CDR1 LGHDT and CDR2 YNNKEL (reference sequence). This CDR3 reads CASSQDLEGNYGYTF. CDR3 DNA sequence: TGTGCCAGCAGCCAAGATCTTGAGGGTAACTATGGCTACACCTTC.

The V and J genes are TRBV18 and TRBJ2-2, with D tentatively TRBD1 (6 bases). Trimming left V 4 bases short and J 4 bases short, with 13 bases between. Germline V gene lookup returns CDR1 KGHSH and CDR2 LQKENI. This CDR3 contains 15 residues. The CDR3 bases are TGTGCCAGCTCACTGAACAGGGACGGCACCGGGGAGCTGTTTTTT. Its translation: CASSLNRDGTGELFF.

This chain connects TRBV20-1 to TRBJ2-5, with D hard to call. This CDR3 region has 14 residues. The V and J ends lost 3 bases and 5 bases respectively, with 16 bases between them. Germline lookup yields CDR1 DFQATT and CDR2 SNEGSKA (reference sequence). CDR3 nucleotide sequence: TGCAGTGCTAGTGTCGTGGGCCTTCCGGAGACCCAGTACTTC. Protein: CSASVVGLPETQYF.

V usage is TRBV7-9 and J usage is TRBJ1-1; 7 nucleotides match TRBD1. This CDR3 is 15 amino acids long. Germline V lookup: CDR1 SEHNR, CDR2 FQNEAQ (reference sequence). V shed 0 bases, J shed 3 bases, and the junction held 4 bases outside the gene matches. The CDR3: CASSLATGAHTEAFF. CDR3 in DNA: TGTGCCAGCAGCTTAGCCACAGGGGCCCACACTGAAGCTTTCTTT.

This chain connects TRBV19 to TRBJ1-2; unclear D gene. Trimming pared 6 bases from V and 5 bases from J, leaving 7 bases between. In germline, CDR1 is LNHDA, CDR2 SQIVND (reference sequence). CDR3 length: 11 residues. The CDR3 sequence is CASRKHYGYTF. CDR3 sequence (DNA): TGTGCCAGTAGGAAACATTATGGCTACACCTTC. Using reference TRBV19 and TRBJ1-2 for the parts outside the CDR3, the full variable domain is DGGITQSPKYLFRKEGQNVTLSCEQNLNHDAMYWYRQDPGQGLRLIYYSQIVNDFQKGDIAEGYSVSREKKESFPLTVTSAQKNPTAFYLCASRKHYGYTFGSGTRLTVV.